This passage covers 9 T cell receptor beta chains from one sample sequenced in a study of cytomegalovirus exposure and HLA in healthy donors. 60 Vbeta and 13 Jbeta primers were used in PCR. Method: immunoSEQ multiplex PCR; TCRdb's copy keeps in-frame clones and lacks some. The data show around 130,000 clones, around four fifths seen once. Sequenced sample: PBMCs. The receptor set was obtained from a man in his thirties or forties in good health and CMV-seronegative.

A remark on this clone: This CDR3 is missing its conserved last phenylalanine or tryptophan, likely due to a read error. The DNA is left out, because the CDR3 cannot be placed on it with certainty; the CDR3 is given as TCRdb lists it. This chain uses TRBV5-1 with TRBJ2-7; the table names TRBD2, a call not compared with the DNA. Germline V gives CDR1 SGHRS, CDR2 YFSETQ. The CDR3 numbers 13 amino acids, ends counted. The chain's CDR3 is CASSVEPGLIGVL.

The chain combines TRBV5-1 with TRBJ2-7; 7 nucleotides align to TRBD1. Germline V gene lookup returns CDR1 SGHRS and CDR2 YFSETQ. J lost 4 bases, V lost 4 bases, and 11 bases had no gene match. This CDR3 is 15 amino acids long. The CDR3 DNA reads TGCGCCAGCAGCCCAGGGACAGCCGAAGCATACGAGCAGTACTTC. This codes for CASSPGTAEAYEQYF. The full variable domain, its missing parts supplied by reference TRBV5-1 and TRBJ2-7, is KAGVTQTPRYLIKTRGQQVTLSCSPISGHRSVSWYQQTPGQGLQFLFEYFSETQRNKGNFPGRFSGRQFSNSRSEMNVSTLELGDSALYLCASSPGTAEAYEQYFGPGTRLTVT.

The chain recombines TRBV28 with TRBJ2-7; tentative D call: TRBD1 (6 bases). The CDR3 extends over 17 amino acids. The ends were cut back, 8 bases at V and 3 bases at J, with 26 bases in the middle. CDR1 is MDHEN and CDR2 is SYDVKM in the germline V gene. CDR3 amino acids: CASGKGVQRVGYYEQYF. CDR3 sequence (DNA): TGTGCCAGCGGGAAGGGGGTGCAGAGGGTTGGTTACTACGAGCAGTACTTC.

The rearrangement links TRBV4-2 to TRBJ2-3; 14 bases line up with TRBD2. Losses at the gene ends were 4 bases for V and 4 bases for J; bases not matched to a gene: 1. The V gene's germline CDR1 is LGHNA and CDR2 YNFKEQ. This CDR3 spans 15 amino acids. In DNA form, the CDR3 reads TGTGCCAGCAGCCCGACTAGCGGGGGGGCAGATACGCAGTATTTT. This sequence encodes CASSPTSGGADTQYF.

CDR3 amino acids: CAEMGGDSNQPQHF. CDR3 coding DNA: TGTGCCGAAATGGGGGGAGATAGCAATCAGCCCCAGCATTTT. The chain uses TRBV28 and TRBJ1-5; D perhaps matches TRBD1 (5 bases). The germline V and J ends were trimmed by 11 bases and 0 bases, with 14 bases remaining between them. Germline values: CDR1 MDHEN, CDR2 SYDVKM. The CDR3 spans 14 residues. Full variable domain (outside the CDR3, taken from reference TRBV28 and TRBJ1-5): DVKVTQSSRYLVKRTGEKVFLECVQDMDHENMFWYRQDPGLGLRLIYFSYDVKMKEKGDIPEGYSVSREKKERFSLILESASTNQTSMYLCAEMGGDSNQPQHFGDGTRLSIL.

In nucleotides, the CDR3 is TGTGCCAGCAGTCAGACGGGACAACCTAACTATGGCTACACCTTC. Its protein is CASSQTGQPNYGYTF. The genes are TRBV28 and TRBJ1-2; a weak D match, TRBD1 (6 bases). In germline, CDR1 is MDHEN, CDR2 SYDVKM. Trimming removed 5 bases from V and 0 bases from J, with 13 bases in between. This CDR3 comprises 15 residues.

This chain connects TRBV5-4 to TRBJ1-2; TRBD1 matches 10 bases. V gave up 5 bases and J gave up 6 bases; unmatched junction bases: 4. This CDR3 is 13 amino acids long. Germline CDR1 SGHNT, CDR2 YYREEE (reference sequence). The CDR3 region is CASRRTGGDGYTF. Here the CDR3 DNA reads TGTGCCAGCAGGAGGACAGGGGGGGATGGCTACACCTTC. Based on the CDR3 plus reference TRBV5-4 and TRBJ1-2, the full variable domain is ETGVTQSPTHLIKTRGQQVTLRCSSQSGHNTVSWYQQALGQGPQFIFQYYREEENGRGNFPPRFSGLQFPNYSSELNVNALELDDSALYLCASRRTGGDGYTFGSGTRLTVV.

This chain connects TRBV10-3 to TRBJ1-5; D unclear. The CDR3 is 15 residues long. The germline gives CDR1 ENHRY, CDR2 SYGVKD. V was clipped by 0 bases and J by 4 bases, with 10 bases between them. The CDR3, as DNA: TGTGCCATCAGTGAGTCGATAGAGGGAAATCAGCCCCAGCATTTT. Its translation: CAISESIEGNQPQHF.

This rearrangement joins TRBV7-2 to TRBJ1-2, with D perhaps TRBD1 (6 bases). This CDR3 has 12 residues. Per germline, CDR1 SGHTA and CDR2 FQGNSA. V gave up 11 bases and J gave up 0 bases, with 10 bases separating them. The CDR3 loop is CAGGRANYGYTF. The CDR3 nucleotides are TGTGCCGGGGGCAGGGCTAACTATGGCTACACCTTC.